These 13 T cell receptor beta chains originate from one sample sequenced in a study of blood T cell repertoires in COVID-19. Data came from immunoSEQ multiplex PCR; TCRdb stores just in-frame clones and leaves some out. The repertoire includes about 44,000 clones, 89% of them detected once, and roughly a sixth sits in the top ten. The sample taken for sequencing was peripheral blood. The receptor source for this set is a man aged 70-80 years with active COVID-19.

This clone occurred once. This chain connects TRBV7-9 to TRBJ2-1; D may be TRBD2 (6 bases). The V gene lost 5 bases and the J gene lost 3 bases, with 11 bases spanning the gap. Per germline, CDR1 SEHNR and CDR2 FQNEAQ (reference sequence). The CDR3 has 14 amino acids. The CDR3 protein is CASSGGARYNEQFF. CDR3 DNA sequence: TGTGCCAGCAGCGGCGGGGCCCGCTACAATGAGCAGTTCTTC.

V and J are TRBV7-6 and TRBJ2-7; the match to TRBD2 covers 15 bases. Germline CDR1 SGHVS, CDR2 FNYEAQ. The CDR3 is made up of 14 amino acids. The J segment lost 9 bases and the V segment lost 5 bases, leaving 5 bases of the junction unmatched. CDR3 region: CASSPPGLAGGQYF. CDR3 nucleotides: TGTGCCAGCAGCCCACCGGGACTAGCGGGGGGGCAGTACTTC. The full variable domain, with the rest looked up from reference TRBV7-6 and TRBJ2-7, is GAGVSQSPRYKVTKRGQDVALRCDPISGHVSLYWYRQALGQGPEFLTYFNYEAQQDKSGLPNDRFSAERPEGSISTLTIQRTEQRDSAMYRCASSPPGLAGGQYFGPGTRLTVT.

V usage is TRBV10-3 and J usage is TRBJ2-5; D gene ambiguous. From germline, CDR1 is ENHRY and CDR2 SYGVKD. The length of the CDR3 is 14 residues. Between the trimmed V and J ends, which lost 0 bases and 4 bases, there was a span of 9 bases. The CDR3 reads CAISESSTTETQYF. The CDR3 DNA sequence: TGTGCCATCAGTGAGTCGTCTACCACAGAGACCCAGTACTTC.

The chain couples TRBV7-9 to TRBJ1-3; D is unresolved. Trimming pared 2 bases from V and 0 bases from J, leaving 11 bases between. The CDR3 length is 16 residues. Germline assignment: CDR1 SEHNR and CDR2 FQNEAQ (reference sequence). CDR3 bases: TGTGCCAGCAGCTTACCGAATAGATCCTCTGGAAACACCATATATTTT. It translates to CASSLPNRSSGNTIYF.

This clone was seen once. This sequence joins TRBV19 and TRBJ2-2, with TRBD2 matching 9 bases. The trim removed 1 base at V and 4 bases at J, leaving 10 bases unmatched. This CDR3 is built from 18 residues. Per the germline V gene, CDR1 is LNHDA and CDR2 is SQIVND (reference sequence). The chain's CDR3 is CASSIVIAGDQVTGELFF. CDR3 sequence (DNA): TGTGCCAGTAGTATAGTGATAGCGGGGGACCAAGTCACCGGGGAGCTGTTTTTT.

The chain joins TRBV7-8 to TRBJ2-1; 10 nucleotides agree with TRBD2. V shed 0 bases, J shed 3 bases, and the junction held 8 bases outside the gene matches. CDR3 length: 18 amino acids. CDR1 SGHVS and CDR2 FQNEAQ come from the germline V gene. CDR3 DNA: TGTGCCAGCAGCTTAGCGCGTCTAAGCGGGGGGGGCTACAATGAGCAGTTCTTC. It codes for CASSLARLSGGGYNEQFF. The full variable domain, its missing parts supplied by reference TRBV7-8 and TRBJ2-1, is GAGVSQSPRYKVAKRGQDVALRCDPISGHVSLFWYQQALGQGPEFLTYFQNEAQLDKSGLPSDRFFAERPEGSVSTLKIQRTQQEDSAVYLCASSLARLSGGGYNEQFFGPGTRLTVL.

The rearrangement uses TRBV10-3 and TRBJ2-4; no clear D. The length of the CDR3 is 18 residues. Germline values: CDR1 ENHRY, CDR2 SYGVKD. Trimming stripped 4 bases from V and 1 base from J, with 20 bases between. The CDR3 region is CAISVEPPAPNAKNIQYF. CDR3 nucleotide sequence: TGTGCCATCAGTGTAGAACCCCCTGCCCCAAATGCCAAAAACATTCAGTACTTC.

In this sample, this clone turned up once. The gene calls are TRBV15 and TRBJ1-2, with D perhaps matching TRBD1 (5 bases). Looked up from germline, CDR1 is LNHNV and CDR2 is YYDKDF (reference sequence). CDR3 length: 13 amino acids. The V gene lost 5 bases and the J gene lost 10 bases, with 17 bases spanning the gap. The CDR3 reads CATSERQSPIYTF. The CDR3 DNA reads TGTGCCACCAGCGAACGACAGTCCCCTATCTACACCTTC.

The chain employs TRBV5-1 and TRBJ2-3; TRBD1 matches 8 bases. Trimming removed 4 bases from V and 8 bases from J; junction bases left unmatched: 3. Germline CDR1 reads SGHRS; CDR2 reads YFSETQ. This CDR3 contains 12 residues. The CDR3 DNA follows: TGCGCCAGCAGCGCGGACAGGGCTACGCAGTATTTT. Translated: CASSADRATQYF. Together with reference TRBV5-1 and TRBJ2-3, the CDR3 gives the full variable domain: KAGVTQTPRYLIKTRGQQVTLSCSPISGHRSVSWYQQTPGQGLQFLFEYFSETQRNKGNFPGRFSGRQFSNSRSEMNVSTLELGDSALYLCASSADRATQYFGPGTRLTVL.

This clone showed up just a few times. The chain is built from TRBV5-1 and TRBJ2-2, with D perhaps matching TRBD2 (5 bases). This CDR3 has 14 amino acids. Trimming pared 5 bases from V and 0 bases from J, leaving 8 bases between. Germline lookup yields CDR1 SGHRS and CDR2 YFSETQ. CDR3 residues: CASRRDTNTGELFF. The CDR3 coding sequence is TGCGCCAGCAGACGGGATACGAACACCGGGGAGCTGTTTTTT.

The J gene is TRBJ1-3, the V gene TRBV7-9, with 10 bases fitting TRBD1. The length of the CDR3 is 17 residues. The V segment lost 5 bases and the J segment 0 bases; nucleotides outside the gene matches: 7. Germline loops: CDR1 SEHNR, CDR2 FQNEAQ (reference sequence). CDR3 bases: TGTGCCAGCAGCGTCAGGGGACAGGGGAACTCTGGAAACACCATATATTTT. Translation gives CASSVRGQGNSGNTIYF.

The chain is built from TRBV5-5 and TRBJ1-2; 7 nucleotides line up with TRBD1. The CDR3 contains 16 residues. V was pared by 3 bases and J by 8 bases, with 16 bases of the junction left unmatched. The germline V gene has CDR1 SGHKS and CDR2 YYEKEE (reference sequence). The CDR3 DNA reads TGTGCCAGCAGCTCCGTCGCGACAGGGAGTCGTCGAGGCTACACCTTC. It codes for CASSSVATGSRRGYTF.

This sequence joins TRBV7-3 and TRBJ2-3, with 7 positions matching TRBD2. CDR1 and CDR2 from the germline V gene are SGHTA and FQGTGA. The CDR3 spans 15 residues. V shed 2 bases and J 5 bases; nucleotides not matched to a gene: 7. For the CDR3, the DNA is TGTGCCAGCAGCTTAGAGGCGGGGGAGTTAGATACGCAGTATTTT. Translation: CASSLEAGELDTQYF.